This T cell receptor beta chain was captured by sequencing in a study of HIV-infected children after antiretroviral therapy interruption. Treatment noted: PENTA 11 planned treatment interruption arm or continuous ART arm. Cryopreserved PBMC samples required at least 5 million viable cells. Unique molecular identifiers were included in an RNA-based 3' RACE TCR library. In TCRdb, the 3' RACE reads were re-called with MiXCR into one record per CDR3 protein. The table shows about 89,000 distinct CDR3 sequences, with 6.9% occurring only once. The CDR3 is 12 residues long. The germline CDR1 and CDR2 sequences are SGHRS and YFSETQ. Trimming shortened V by 4 bases and J by 6 bases, and 10 bases separated the two germline ends. Many counts were recorded for this clonotype.

The TCR comes from a pool of human donors with HIV. V is TRBV5-1 and J is TRBJ1-1, with D possibly TRBD1 on 6 matching bases. The specimen comprised CD45RA+ CD4+ T cells from PBMCs, pooled from several time points, sampled from a donor given antiretroviral therapy, either interrupted or continuous. Regarding subset: naive CD4+ CD45RA+ CD45RO- T cells. CDR3 region: CASSLTGPEAFF. CDR3 in DNA: TGCGCCAGCAGCCTGACAGGACCTGAAGCTTTCTTT.